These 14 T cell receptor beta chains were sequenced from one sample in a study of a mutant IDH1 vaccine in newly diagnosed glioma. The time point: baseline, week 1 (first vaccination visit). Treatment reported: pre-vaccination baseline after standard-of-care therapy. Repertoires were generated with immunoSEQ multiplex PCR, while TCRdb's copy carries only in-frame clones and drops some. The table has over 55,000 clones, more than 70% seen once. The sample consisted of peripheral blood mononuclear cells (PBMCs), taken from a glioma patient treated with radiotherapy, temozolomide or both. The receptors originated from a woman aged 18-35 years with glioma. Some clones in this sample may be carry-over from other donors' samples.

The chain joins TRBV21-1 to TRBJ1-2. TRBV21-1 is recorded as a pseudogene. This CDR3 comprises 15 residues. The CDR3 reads CASSKGADIDYGYTF. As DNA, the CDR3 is TGTGCCAGCAGCAAAGGGGCGGATATTGACTATGGCTACACCTTC.

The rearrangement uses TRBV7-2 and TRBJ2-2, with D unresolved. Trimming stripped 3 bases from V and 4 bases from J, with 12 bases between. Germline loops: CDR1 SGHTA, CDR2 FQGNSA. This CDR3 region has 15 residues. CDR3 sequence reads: CASSFRSPVTGELFF. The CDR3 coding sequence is TGTGCCAGCAGCTTCAGGAGCCCGGTCACCGGGGAGCTGTTTTTT.

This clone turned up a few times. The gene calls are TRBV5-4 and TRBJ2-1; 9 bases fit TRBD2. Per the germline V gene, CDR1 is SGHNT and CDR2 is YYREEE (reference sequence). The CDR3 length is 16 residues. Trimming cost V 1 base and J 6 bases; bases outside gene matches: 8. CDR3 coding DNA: TGTGCCAGCAGCTTGTTCAGCCTAGCGGGGTTCAATGAGCAGTTCTTC. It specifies CASSLFSLAGFNEQFF.

CDR3 DNA: TGTGCCAGTAGTATAGATCTCGGGTCCGGAAACACCATATATTTT. Translation: CASSIDLGSGNTIYF. This rearrangement joins TRBV19 to TRBJ1-3; D is undetermined. Germline CDR1 reads LNHDA; CDR2 reads SQIVND (reference sequence). This CDR3 is built from 15 residues. V lost 0 bases to trimming and J lost 4 bases, with 10 bases between them.

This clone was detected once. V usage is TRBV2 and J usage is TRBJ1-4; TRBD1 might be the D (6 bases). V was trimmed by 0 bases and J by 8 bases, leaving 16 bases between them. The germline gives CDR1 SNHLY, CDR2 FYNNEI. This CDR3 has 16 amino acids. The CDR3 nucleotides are TGTGCCAGCAGTGAAGCAGGCAGGGGAGTCGTAGAAAAACTGTTTTTT. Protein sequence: CASSEAGRGVVEKLFF.

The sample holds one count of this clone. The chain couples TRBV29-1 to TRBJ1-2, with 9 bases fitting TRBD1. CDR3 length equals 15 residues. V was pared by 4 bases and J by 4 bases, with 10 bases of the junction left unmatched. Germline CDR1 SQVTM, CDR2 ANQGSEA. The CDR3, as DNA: TGCAGCGTTGGCAGGACAGGGGACGGCGTCTATGGCTACACCTTC. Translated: CSVGRTGDGVYGYTF. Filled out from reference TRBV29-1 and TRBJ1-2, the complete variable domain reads SAVISQKPSRDICQRGTSLTIQCQVDSQVTMMFWYRQQPGQSLTLIATANQGSEATYESGFVIDKFPISRPNLTFSTLTVSNMSPEDSSIYLCSVGRTGDGVYGYTFGSGTRLTVV.

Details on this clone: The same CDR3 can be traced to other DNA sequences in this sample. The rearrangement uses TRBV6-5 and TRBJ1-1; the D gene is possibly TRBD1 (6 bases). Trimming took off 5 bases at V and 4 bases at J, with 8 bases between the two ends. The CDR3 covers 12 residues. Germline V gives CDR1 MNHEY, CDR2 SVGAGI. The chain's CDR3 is CASSRGGTEAFF. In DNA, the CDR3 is TGTGCCAGCAGTAGGGGGGGCACTGAAGCTTTCTTT.

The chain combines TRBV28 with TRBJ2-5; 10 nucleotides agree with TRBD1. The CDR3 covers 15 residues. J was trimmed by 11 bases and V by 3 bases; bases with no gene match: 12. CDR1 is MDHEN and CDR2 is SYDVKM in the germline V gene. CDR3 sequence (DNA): TGTGCCAGCAGTTTTTCCGGGACAGGGGCGATGGAGCAGTACTTC. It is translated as CASSFSGTGAMEQYF.

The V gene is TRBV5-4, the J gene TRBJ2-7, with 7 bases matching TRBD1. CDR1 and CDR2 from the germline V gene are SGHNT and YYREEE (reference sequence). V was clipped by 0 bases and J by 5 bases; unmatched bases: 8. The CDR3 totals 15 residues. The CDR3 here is CASSLGTGQFNEQYF. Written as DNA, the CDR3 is TGTGCCAGCAGCTTGGGGACGGGACAGTTCAACGAGCAGTACTTC.

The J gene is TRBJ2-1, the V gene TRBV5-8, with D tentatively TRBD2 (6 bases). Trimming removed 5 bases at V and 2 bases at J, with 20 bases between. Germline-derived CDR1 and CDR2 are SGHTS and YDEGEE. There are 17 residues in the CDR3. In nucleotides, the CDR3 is TGTGCCAGCAGTCCTCGGGACTCTTCATCCCCCTACAATGAGCAGTTCTTC. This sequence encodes CASSPRDSSSPYNEQFF.

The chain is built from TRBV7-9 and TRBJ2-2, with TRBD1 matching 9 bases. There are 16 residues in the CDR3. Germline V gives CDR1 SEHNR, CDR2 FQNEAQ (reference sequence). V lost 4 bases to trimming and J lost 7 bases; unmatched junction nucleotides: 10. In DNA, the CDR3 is TGTGCCAGCAGCTCGCCTCCGGGACAGGGTTTCGGGGAGCTGTTTTTT. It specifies CASSSPPGQGFGELFF.

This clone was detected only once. The CDR3: CASGLAGLAPNTGELFF. The CDR3 DNA sequence: TGTGCTAGTGGTTTGGCCGGACTAGCCCCGAACACCGGGGAGCTGTTTTTT. V usage is TRBV12-5 and J usage is TRBJ2-2; the match to TRBD2 covers 8 bases. V lost 1 base and J lost 0; bases outside the gene matches: 4. The CDR3 totals 17 residues. CDR1 and CDR2 (germline): LGHNT, FRNRAP.

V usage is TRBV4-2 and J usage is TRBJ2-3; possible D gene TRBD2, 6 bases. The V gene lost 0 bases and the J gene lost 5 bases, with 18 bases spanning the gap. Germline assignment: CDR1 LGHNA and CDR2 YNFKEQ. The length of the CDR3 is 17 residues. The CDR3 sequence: CASSQEGAGGPLDTQYF. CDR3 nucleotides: TGTGCCAGCAGCCAAGAAGGAGCGGGTGGCCCCCTAGATACGCAGTATTTT.

The CDR3 protein is CASSLVVGSEGYTF. The CDR3, as DNA: TGTGCCAGCAGCTTAGTTGTAGGGTCGGAAGGCTACACCTTC. This chain uses TRBV7-9 with TRBJ1-2; D remains unclear. The CDR3 sequence is 14 residues long. Germline lookup yields CDR1 SEHNR and CDR2 FQNEAQ (reference sequence). The ends were cut back, 1 base at V and 8 bases at J, with 14 bases in the middle.